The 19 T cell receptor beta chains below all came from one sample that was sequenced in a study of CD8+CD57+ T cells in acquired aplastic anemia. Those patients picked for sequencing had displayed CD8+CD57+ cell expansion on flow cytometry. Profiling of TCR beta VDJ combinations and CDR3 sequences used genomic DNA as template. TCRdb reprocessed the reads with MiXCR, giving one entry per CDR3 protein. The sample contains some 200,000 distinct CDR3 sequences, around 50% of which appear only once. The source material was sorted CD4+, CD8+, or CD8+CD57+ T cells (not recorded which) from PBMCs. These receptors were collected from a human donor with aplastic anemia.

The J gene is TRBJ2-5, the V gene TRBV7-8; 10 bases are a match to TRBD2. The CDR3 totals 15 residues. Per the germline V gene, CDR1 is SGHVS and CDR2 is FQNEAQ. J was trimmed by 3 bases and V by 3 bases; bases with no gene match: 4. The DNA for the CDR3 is TGTGCCAGCAGCTTGAGCGGGGGGGACGAAGAGACCCAGTACTTC. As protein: CASSLSGGDEETQYF.

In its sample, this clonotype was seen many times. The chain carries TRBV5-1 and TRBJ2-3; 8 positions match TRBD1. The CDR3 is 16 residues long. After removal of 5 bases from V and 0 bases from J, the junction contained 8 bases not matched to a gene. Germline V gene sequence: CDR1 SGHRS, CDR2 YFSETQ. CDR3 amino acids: CASRAGGLSSTDTQYF. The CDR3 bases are TGCGCCAGCAGGGCAGGGGGCCTTTCTAGCACAGATACGCAGTATTTT.

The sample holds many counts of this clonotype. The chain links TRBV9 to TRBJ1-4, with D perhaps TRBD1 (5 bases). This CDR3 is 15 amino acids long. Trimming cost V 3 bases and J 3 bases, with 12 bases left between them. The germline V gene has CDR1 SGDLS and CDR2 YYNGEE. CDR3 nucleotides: TGTGCCAGCAGCGACGGGACGACAGCTAATGAAAAACTGTTTTTT. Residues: CASSDGTTANEKLFF.

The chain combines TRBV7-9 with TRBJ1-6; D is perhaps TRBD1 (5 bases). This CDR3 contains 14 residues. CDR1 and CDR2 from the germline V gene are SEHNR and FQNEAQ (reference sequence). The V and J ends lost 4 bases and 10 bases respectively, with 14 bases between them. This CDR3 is CASSWGGGDSPLHF. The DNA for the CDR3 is TGTGCCAGCAGCTGGGGTGGAGGGGACTCACCCCTCCACTTT.

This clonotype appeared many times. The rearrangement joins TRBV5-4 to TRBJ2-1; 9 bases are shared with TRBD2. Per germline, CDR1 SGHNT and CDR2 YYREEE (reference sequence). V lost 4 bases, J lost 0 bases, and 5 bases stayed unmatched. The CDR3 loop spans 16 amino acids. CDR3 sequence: CASSPRTSVSYNEQFF. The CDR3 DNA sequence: TGTGCCAGCAGCCCTCGGACTAGCGTCTCCTACAATGAGCAGTTCTTC.

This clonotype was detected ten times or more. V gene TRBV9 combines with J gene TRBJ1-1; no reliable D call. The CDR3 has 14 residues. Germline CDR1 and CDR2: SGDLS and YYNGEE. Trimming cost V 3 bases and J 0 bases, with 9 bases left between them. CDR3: CASSAGSMNTEAFF. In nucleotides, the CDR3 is TGTGCCAGCAGCGCCGGCAGCATGAACACTGAAGCTTTCTTT.

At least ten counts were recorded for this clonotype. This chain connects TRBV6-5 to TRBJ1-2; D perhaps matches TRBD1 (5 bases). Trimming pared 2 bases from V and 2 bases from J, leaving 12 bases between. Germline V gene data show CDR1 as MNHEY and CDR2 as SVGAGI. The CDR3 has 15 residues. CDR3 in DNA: TGTGCCAGCAGTTACACACCAGGGAAAAACTATGGCTACACCTTC. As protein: CASSYTPGKNYGYTF.

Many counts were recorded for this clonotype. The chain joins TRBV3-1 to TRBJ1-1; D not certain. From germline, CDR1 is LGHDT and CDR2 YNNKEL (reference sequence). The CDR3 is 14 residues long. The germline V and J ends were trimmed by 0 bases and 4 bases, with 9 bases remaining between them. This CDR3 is CASSQDPQSTEAFF. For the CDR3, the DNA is TGTGCCAGCAGCCAAGACCCCCAAAGCACTGAAGCTTTCTTT.

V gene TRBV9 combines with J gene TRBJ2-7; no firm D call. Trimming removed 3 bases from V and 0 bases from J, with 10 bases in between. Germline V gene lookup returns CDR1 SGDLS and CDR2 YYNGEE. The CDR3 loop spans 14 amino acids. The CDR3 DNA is TGTGCCAGCAGCGCTCGGACGGACTCCTACGAGCAGTACTTC. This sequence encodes CASSARTDSYEQYF.

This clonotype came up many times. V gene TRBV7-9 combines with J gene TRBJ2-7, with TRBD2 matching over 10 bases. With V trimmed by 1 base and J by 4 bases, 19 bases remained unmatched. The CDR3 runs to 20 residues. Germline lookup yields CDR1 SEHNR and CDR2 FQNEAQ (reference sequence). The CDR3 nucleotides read TGTGCCAGCAGCTTAGAATTCCCCGGGACTAGCGCCGAGGGGGGGTACGAGCAGTACTTC. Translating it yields CASSLEFPGTSAEGGYEQYF.

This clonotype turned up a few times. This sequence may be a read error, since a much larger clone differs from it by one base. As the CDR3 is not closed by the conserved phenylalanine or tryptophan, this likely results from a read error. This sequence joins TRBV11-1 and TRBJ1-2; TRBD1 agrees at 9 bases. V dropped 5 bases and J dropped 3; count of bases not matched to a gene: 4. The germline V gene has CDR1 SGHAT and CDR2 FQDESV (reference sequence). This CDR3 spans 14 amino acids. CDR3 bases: TGTGCCAGCAGCATCCGGGACAGGGACTATGGCTACACCTCC. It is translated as CASSIRDRDYGYTS.

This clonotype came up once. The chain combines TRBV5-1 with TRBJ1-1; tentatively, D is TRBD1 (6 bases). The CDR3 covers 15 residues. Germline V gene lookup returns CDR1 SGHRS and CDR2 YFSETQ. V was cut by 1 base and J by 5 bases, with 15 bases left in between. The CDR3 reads CASSLSSPQGTEAFF. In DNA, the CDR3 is TGCGCCAGCAGCTTGTCATCACCCCAGGGGACTGAAGCTTTCTTT. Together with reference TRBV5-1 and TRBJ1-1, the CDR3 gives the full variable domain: KAGVTQTPRYLIKTRGQQVTLSCSPISGHRSVSWYQQTPGQGLQFLFEYFSETQRNKGNFPGRFSGRQFSNSRSEMNVSTLELGDSALYLCASSLSSPQGTEAFFGQGTRLTVV.

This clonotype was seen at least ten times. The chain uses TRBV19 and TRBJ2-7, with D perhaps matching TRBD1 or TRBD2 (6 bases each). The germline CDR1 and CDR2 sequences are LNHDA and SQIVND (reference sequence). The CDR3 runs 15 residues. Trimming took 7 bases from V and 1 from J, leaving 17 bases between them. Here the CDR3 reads CASKGRGALSYEQYF. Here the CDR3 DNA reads TGTGCCAGTAAAGGAAGGGGGGCCCTATCCTACGAGCAGTACTTC.

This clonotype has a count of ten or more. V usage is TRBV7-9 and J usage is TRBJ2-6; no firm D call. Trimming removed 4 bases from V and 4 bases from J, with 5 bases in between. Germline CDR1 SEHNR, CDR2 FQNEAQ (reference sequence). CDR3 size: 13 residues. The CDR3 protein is CASSSQGANVLTF. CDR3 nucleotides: TGTGCCAGCAGCTCCCAAGGGGCCAACGTCCTGACTTTC.

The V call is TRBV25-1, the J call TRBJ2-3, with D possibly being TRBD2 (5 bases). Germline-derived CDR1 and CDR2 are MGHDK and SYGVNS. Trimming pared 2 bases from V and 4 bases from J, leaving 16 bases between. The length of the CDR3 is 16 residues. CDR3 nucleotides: TGTGCCAGCAGTGAAATGGATGGTGGGAGCGCAGATACGCAGTATTTT. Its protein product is CASSEMDGGSADTQYF.

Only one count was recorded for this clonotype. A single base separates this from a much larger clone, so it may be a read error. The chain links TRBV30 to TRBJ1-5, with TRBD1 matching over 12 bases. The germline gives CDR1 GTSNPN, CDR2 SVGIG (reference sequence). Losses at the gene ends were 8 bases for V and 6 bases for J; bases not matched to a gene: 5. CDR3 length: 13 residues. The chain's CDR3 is CAGDRGLGQPQHF. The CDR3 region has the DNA TGTGCCGGGGACAGGGGGCTTGGTCAGCCCCAGCATTTT.

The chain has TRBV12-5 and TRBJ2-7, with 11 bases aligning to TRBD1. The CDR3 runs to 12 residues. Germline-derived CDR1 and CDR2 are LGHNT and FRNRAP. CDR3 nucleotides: TGTGCCATCAGCGGGACAGGGGGCGAGCAGTACTTC. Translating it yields CAISGTGGEQYF.

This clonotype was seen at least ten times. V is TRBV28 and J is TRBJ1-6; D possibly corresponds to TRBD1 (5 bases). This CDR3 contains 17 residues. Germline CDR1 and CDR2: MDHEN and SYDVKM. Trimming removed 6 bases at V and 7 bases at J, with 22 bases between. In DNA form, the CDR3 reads TGTGCCAGCAGCCCCCGCCAGGGAACCCCACGCAATTCACCCCTCCACTTT. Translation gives CASSPRQGTPRNSPLHF. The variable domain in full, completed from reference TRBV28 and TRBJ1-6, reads DVKVTQSSRYLVKRTGEKVFLECVQDMDHENMFWYRQDPGLGLRLIYFSYDVKMKEKGDIPEGYSVSREKKERFSLILESASTNQTSMYLCASSPRQGTPRNSPLHFGNGTRLTVT.

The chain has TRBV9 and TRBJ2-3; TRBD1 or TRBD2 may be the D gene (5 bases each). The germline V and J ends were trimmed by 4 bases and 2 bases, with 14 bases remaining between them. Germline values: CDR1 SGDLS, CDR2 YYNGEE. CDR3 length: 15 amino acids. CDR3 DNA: TGTGCCAGCAGCCCAAGGGACGGTAACACAGATACGCAGTATTTT. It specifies CASSPRDGNTDTQYF.